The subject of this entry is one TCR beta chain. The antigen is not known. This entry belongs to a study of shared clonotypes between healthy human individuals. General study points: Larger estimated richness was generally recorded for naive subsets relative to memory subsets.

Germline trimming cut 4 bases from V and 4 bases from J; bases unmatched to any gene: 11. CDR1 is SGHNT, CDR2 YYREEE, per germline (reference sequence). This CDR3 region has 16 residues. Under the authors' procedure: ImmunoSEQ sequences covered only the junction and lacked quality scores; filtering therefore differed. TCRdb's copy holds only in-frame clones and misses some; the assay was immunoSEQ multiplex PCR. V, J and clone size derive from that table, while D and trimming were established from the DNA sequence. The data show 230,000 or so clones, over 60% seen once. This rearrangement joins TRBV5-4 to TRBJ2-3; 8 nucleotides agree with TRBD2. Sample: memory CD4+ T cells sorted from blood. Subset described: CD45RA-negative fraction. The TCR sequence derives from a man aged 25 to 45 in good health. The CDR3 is CASSPESASGPDTQYF. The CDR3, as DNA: TGTGCCAGCAGCCCCGAGTCTGCTAGCGGGCCAGATACGCAGTATTTT.